The 15 T cell receptor beta chains below all came from one sample that was sequenced in a study of control samples from healthy donors and cancer patients. Measured with immunoSEQ multiplex PCR; TCRdb has only the in-frame clones, and not every one. The sample holds about 140,000 clones, roughly nine tenths seen once. The sample was blood. These receptors were obtained from a man in his late teens or twenties in good health.

The genes are TRBV2 and TRBJ2-5, with 11 bases fitting TRBD1. The CDR3 runs to 14 residues. Germline V gene lookup returns CDR1 SNHLY and CDR2 FYNNEI. V shed 6 bases and J 4 bases; nucleotides not matched to a gene: 4. CDR3 in DNA: TGTGCCAGCAGGACGGACAGGGGGCGAGAGACCCAGTACTTC. Residues: CASRTDRGRETQYF. The full variable domain, in which reference TRBV2 and TRBJ2-5 provide the parts outside the CDR3, is EPEVTQTPSHQVTQMGQEVILRCVPISNHLYFYWYRQILGQKVEFLVSFYNNEISEKSEIFDDQFSVERPDGSNFTLKIRSTKLEDSAMYFCASRTDRGRETQYFGPGTRLLVL.

The gene calls are TRBV6-5 and TRBJ2-7, with TRBD1 matching over 10 bases. This CDR3 contains 16 residues. The V gene end was trimmed by 4 bases and the J gene end by 5 bases; junction bases not matched to a gene: 11. From germline, CDR1 is MNHEY and CDR2 SVGAGI. In DNA, the CDR3 is TGTGCCAGCAGTTTCCTTCCGGGACAGGGGACCAACGAGCAGTACTTC. It translates to CASSFLPGQGTNEQYF.

The chain uses TRBV19 and TRBJ1-1; D may be TRBD1 (6 bases). Germline values: CDR1 LNHDA, CDR2 SQIVND (reference sequence). This CDR3 has 16 amino acids. Trimming pared 10 bases from V and 0 bases from J, leaving 21 bases between. The CDR3 loop is CATSGGGGLMNTEAFF. The DNA for the CDR3 is TGTGCCACCTCCGGAGGGGGAGGTCTCATGAACACTGAAGCTTTCTTT.

The V call is TRBV5-4, the J call TRBJ2-2; the match to TRBD2 covers 7 bases. Germline CDR1 and CDR2: SGHNT and YYREEE (reference sequence). Trimming removed 0 bases from V and 5 bases from J; junction bases left unmatched: 13. This CDR3 has 18 amino acids. CDR3 sequence reads: CASSLVGLARGGTGELFF. The CDR3 DNA follows: TGTGCCAGCAGCTTGGTCGGCCTAGCTCGGGGAGGGACCGGGGAGCTGTTTTTT.

CDR3 protein: CASSSPGTGEYEQYF. DNA for the CDR3: TGTGCCAGCAGCTCGCCCGGGACAGGGGAATACGAGCAGTACTTC. The J gene is TRBJ2-7, the V gene TRBV5-4; the match to TRBD1 covers 10 bases. The germline V gene has CDR1 SGHNT and CDR2 YYREEE (reference sequence). The CDR3 totals 15 residues. Losses at the gene ends were 3 bases for V and 4 bases for J; bases not matched to a gene: 7.

The chain has TRBV2 and TRBJ1-2; perhaps TRBD1 as D (5 bases). The germline V gene encodes CDR1 SNHLY and CDR2 FYNNEI. Between the trimmed V and J ends, which lost 1 base and 1 base, there was a span of 13 bases. The CDR3 contains 16 residues. The CDR3 bases are TGTGCCAGCAGTGAAGTCGGGACGGGGTATAACTATGGCTACACCTTC. Translated: CASSEVGTGYNYGYTF.

This clone was seen a handful of times. V gene TRBV19 combines with J gene TRBJ2-5; tentatively, D is TRBD2 (7 bases). The CDR3 has 15 residues. In germline, CDR1 is LNHDA, CDR2 SQIVND (reference sequence). V lost 7 bases and J lost 4, with 19 bases in between. The CDR3 nucleotides read TGTGCCAGTAAACCCGGGACGGCGGGGGCAGAGACCCAGTACTTC. Amino acids: CASKPGTAGAETQYF.

Points on this clone: Distinct nucleotide sequences in the sample also encode this CDR3. This chain links TRBV4-1 with TRBJ2-7; TRBD1 aligns across 9 bases. The germline V gene has CDR1 MGHRA and CDR2 YSYEKL. CDR3 length: 14 residues. V shed 1 base and J 2 bases; nucleotides not matched to a gene: 0. As DNA, the CDR3 is TGCGCCAGCAGCCAAGGACAGGGGGCCTACGAGCAGTACTTC. Its translation is CASSQGQGAYEQYF.

The chain joins TRBV6-6 to TRBJ2-1; maybe TRBD1 (6 bases). CDR1 and CDR2 (germline): MNHNY, SVGAGI (reference sequence). The CDR3 runs 13 residues. V lost 7 bases, J lost 3 bases, and 10 bases lay in between. This chain's CDR3 is CASKDSDYNEQFF. The CDR3 DNA reads as TGTGCCAGCAAGGACAGTGACTACAATGAGCAGTTCTTC.

This sequence joins TRBV10-1 and TRBJ2-7, with D perhaps matching TRBD2 (5 bases). The length of the CDR3 is 14 residues. V lost 6 bases, J lost 4 bases, and 16 bases lay in between. Germline V gives CDR1 WNHNN, CDR2 SYGVQD (reference sequence). The CDR3 coding sequence is TGCGCCAGCAGCCCGGGGTCCCCGAATTACGAGCAGTACTTC. Protein product: CASSPGSPNYEQYF.

CDR3 amino acids: CASSLLPGDSYEQYF. In DNA form, the CDR3 reads TGTGCCAGCAGCTTACTGCCAGGGGACTCCTACGAGCAGTACTTC. The rearrangement uses TRBV7-3 and TRBJ2-7; TRBD1 is a possible D gene (6 bases). The CDR3 extends over 15 amino acids. CDR1 and CDR2 from the germline V gene are SGHTA and FQGTGA. Trimming took off 2 bases at V and 0 bases at J, with 11 bases between the two ends. Full variable domain (missing parts from reference TRBV7-3 and TRBJ2-7): GAGVSQTPSNKVTEKGKYVELRCDPISGHTALYWYRQSLGQGPEFLIYFQGTGAADDSGLPNDRFFAVRPEGSVSTLKIQRTERGDSAVYLCASSLLPGDSYEQYFGPGTRLTVT.

This clone was recorded once. V and J are TRBV15 and TRBJ2-2, with 8 bases identical to TRBD2. There are 16 residues in the CDR3. After removal of 1 base from V and 1 base from J, the junction contained 2 bases not matched to a gene. CDR1 is LNHNV, CDR2 YYDKDF, per germline (reference sequence). The CDR3 region is CATSRGGGLNTGELFF. The CDR3 DNA follows: TGTGCCACCAGCAGAGGCGGGGGGTTGAACACCGGGGAGCTGTTTTTT.

V usage is TRBV30 and J usage is TRBJ1-2; D is undetermined. Trimming took 0 bases from V and 10 from J, leaving 9 bases between them. The CDR3 totals 11 residues. Germline lookup yields CDR1 GTSNPN and CDR2 SVGIG (reference sequence). The CDR3 spells CAWSVGWDYTF. DNA of the CDR3: TGTGCCTGGAGTGTGGGGTGGGACTACACCTTC.

The chain carries TRBV3-1 (or the pseudogene TRBV3-2) and TRBJ2-5; unclear D gene. V was pared by 3 bases and J by 2 bases, with 22 bases between. This CDR3 contains 18 residues. Germline CDR1 and CDR2: LGHDT and YNNKEL (reference sequence). CDR3 residues: CASSHPSSAGVSQETQYF. CDR3 nucleotide sequence: TGTGCCAGCAGCCATCCATCGTCAGCTGGTGTCAGTCAAGAGACCCAGTACTTC.

The rearrangement links TRBV12-3 or TRBV12-4 to TRBJ2-7, with TRBD2 matching 8 bases. This CDR3 has 13 residues. The junction had 4 bases not matched to a gene; V was cut back by 3 bases and J by 6 bases. Here the CDR3 DNA reads TGTGCCAGCAGTTTCGGGGGGGAGGGCGAGCAGTACTTC. This translates into CASSFGGEGEQYF.